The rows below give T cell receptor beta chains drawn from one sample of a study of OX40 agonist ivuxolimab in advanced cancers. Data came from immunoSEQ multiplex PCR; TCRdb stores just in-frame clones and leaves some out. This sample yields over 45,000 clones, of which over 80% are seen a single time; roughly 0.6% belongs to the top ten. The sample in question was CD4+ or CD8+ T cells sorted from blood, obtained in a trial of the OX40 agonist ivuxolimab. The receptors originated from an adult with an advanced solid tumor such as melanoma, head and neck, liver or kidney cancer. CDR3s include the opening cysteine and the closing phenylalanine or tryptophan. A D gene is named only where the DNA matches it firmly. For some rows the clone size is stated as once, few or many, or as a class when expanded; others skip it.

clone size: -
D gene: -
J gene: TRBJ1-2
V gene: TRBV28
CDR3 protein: CASSVQGAGGYTF
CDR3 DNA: TGTGCCAGCAGCGTACAGGGAGCTGGTGGCTACACCTTC

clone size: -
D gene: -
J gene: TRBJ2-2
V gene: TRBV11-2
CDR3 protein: CASSSKRNTGELFF
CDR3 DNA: TGTGCCAGCAGCTCTAAGCGGAACACCGGGGAGCTGTTTTTT

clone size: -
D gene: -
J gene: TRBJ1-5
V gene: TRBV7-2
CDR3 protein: CASSLEVGGTRGNQPQHF
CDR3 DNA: TGTGCCAGCAGCTTAGAGGTCGGCGGCACTCGCGGCAATCAGCCCCAGCATTTT

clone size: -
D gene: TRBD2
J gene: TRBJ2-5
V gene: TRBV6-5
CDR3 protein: CASRYSGGEETQYF
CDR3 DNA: TGTGCCAGCAGATATAGCGGGGGGGAGGAGACCCAGTACTTC

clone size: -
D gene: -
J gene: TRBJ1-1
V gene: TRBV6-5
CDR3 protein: CASSRQQNTEAFF
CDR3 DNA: TGTGCCAGCAGCCGTCAGCAGAACACTGAAGCTTTCTTT

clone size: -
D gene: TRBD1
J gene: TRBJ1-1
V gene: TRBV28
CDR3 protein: CASSLGTGEAFF
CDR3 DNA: TGTGCCAGCAGTTTAGGGACAGGCGAAGCTTTCTTT

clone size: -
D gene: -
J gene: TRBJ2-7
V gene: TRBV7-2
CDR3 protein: CASSPWMGLEQYF
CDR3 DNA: TGTGCCAGCAGCCCGTGGATGGGGCTCGAGCAGTACTTC

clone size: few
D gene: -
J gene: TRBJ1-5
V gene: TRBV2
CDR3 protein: CASSPRVLSPPQHF
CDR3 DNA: TGTGCCAGCTCACCCCGGGTTCTCTCTCCGCCCCAGCATTTT

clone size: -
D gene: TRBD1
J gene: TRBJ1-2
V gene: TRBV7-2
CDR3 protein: CASSLDGTGVYGYTF
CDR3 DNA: TGTGCCAGCAGCTTAGATGGGACAGGGGTATATGGCTACACCTTC

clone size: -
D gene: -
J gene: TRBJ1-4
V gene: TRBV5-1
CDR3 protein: CASSANSGGDEKLLF
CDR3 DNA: TGCGCCAGCAGCGCCAACTCCGGGGGGGATGAAAAACTGCTTTTT

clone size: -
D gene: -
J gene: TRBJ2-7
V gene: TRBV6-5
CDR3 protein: CASRSTLRRSEQYF
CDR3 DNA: TGTGCCAGCAGGAGTACCCTCAGGCGTTCCGAGCAGTACTTC

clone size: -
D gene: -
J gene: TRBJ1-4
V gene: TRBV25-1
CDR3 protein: CASSEYEGAIEKLFF
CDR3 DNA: TGTGCCAGCAGTGAATATGAAGGGGCTATTGAAAAACTGTTTTTT

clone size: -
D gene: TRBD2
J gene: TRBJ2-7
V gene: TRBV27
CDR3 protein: CASSSTGGLYEQYF
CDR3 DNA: TGTGCCAGCAGTTCCACGGGGGGGCTGTACGAGCAGTACTTC